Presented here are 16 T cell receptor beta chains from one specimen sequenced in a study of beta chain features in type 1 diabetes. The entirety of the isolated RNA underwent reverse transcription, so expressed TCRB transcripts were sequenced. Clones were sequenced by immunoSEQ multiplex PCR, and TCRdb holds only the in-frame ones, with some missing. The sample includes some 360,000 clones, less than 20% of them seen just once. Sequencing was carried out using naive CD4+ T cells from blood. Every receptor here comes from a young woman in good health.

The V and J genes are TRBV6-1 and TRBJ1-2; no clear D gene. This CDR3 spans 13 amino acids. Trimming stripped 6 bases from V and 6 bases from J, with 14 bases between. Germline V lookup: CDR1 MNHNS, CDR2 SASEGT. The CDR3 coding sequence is TGTGCCAGCAGATCCGAAACTAGGGATGGCTACACCTTC. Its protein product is CASRSETRDGYTF.

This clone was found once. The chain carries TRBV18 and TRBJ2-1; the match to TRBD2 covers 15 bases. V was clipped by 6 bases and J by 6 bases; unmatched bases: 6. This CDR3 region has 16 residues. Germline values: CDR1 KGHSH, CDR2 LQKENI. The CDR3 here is CASSGTSGGLTNEQFF. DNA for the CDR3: TGTGCCAGCTCCGGGACTAGCGGGGGGCTGACCAATGAGCAGTTCTTC.

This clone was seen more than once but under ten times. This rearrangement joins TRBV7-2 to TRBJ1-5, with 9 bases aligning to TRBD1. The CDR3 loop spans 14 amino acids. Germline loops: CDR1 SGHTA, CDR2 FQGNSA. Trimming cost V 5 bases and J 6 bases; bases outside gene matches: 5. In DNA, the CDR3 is TGTGCCAGCAGCCCTAGGACAGGGGCTCAGCCCCAGCATTTT. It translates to CASSPRTGAQPQHF.

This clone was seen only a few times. In DNA form, the CDR3 reads TGTGCCAGCAGCAAAGGTAGCCTTAACTACGAGCAGTACTTC. Protein sequence: CASSKGSLNYEQYF. The chain uses TRBV21-1 and TRBJ2-7; the D call TRBD2 from the table was never checked on the DNA. TRBV21-1 is an annotated pseudogene. The CDR3 has 14 amino acids.

The CDR3: CASSFQPGQGDQYF. In DNA form, the CDR3 reads TGTGCCAGCAGCTTCCAACCGGGGCAGGGGGACCAGTACTTC. The chain combines TRBV7-2 with TRBJ2-5, with TRBD1 matching over 7 bases. The V segment lost 3 bases and the J segment 10 bases; nucleotides outside the gene matches: 11. CDR1 and CDR2 from the germline V gene are SGHTA and FQGNSA. The CDR3 is made up of 14 amino acids.

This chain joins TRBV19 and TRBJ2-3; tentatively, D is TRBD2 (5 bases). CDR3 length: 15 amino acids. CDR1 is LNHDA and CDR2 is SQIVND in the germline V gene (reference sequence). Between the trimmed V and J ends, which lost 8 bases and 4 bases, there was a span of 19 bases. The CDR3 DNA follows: TGTGCCAGTGCCCCCTCAGGACTTGTGGCAGATACGCAGTATTTT. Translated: CASAPSGLVADTQYF.

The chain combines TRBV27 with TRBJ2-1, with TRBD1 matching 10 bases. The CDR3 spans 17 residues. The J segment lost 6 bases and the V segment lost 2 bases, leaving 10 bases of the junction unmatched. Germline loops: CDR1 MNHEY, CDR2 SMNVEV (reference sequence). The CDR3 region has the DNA TGTGCCAGCAGTTTACTGGCCCCCGGACAGGGGGGCAATGAGCAGTTCTTC. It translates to CASSLLAPGQGGNEQFF.

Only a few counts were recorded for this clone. In DNA, the CDR3 is TGTGCCTGGAGTTCAACACAGGGCAGTGAGCAGTTCTTC. This codes for CAWSSTQGSEQFF. The rearrangement links TRBV30 to TRBJ2-1; possible D gene TRBD1, 6 bases. This CDR3 comprises 13 residues. The V gene's germline CDR1 is GTSNPN and CDR2 SVGIG (reference sequence). Trimming left V 2 bases short and J 9 bases short, with 14 bases between.

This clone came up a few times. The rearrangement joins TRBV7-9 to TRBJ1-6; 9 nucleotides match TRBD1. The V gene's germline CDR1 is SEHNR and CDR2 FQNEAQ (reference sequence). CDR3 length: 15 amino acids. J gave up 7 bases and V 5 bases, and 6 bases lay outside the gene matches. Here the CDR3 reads CASSRGTGGNSPLHF. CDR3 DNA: TGTGCCAGCAGCCGAGGTACAGGGGGCAATTCACCCCTCCACTTT.

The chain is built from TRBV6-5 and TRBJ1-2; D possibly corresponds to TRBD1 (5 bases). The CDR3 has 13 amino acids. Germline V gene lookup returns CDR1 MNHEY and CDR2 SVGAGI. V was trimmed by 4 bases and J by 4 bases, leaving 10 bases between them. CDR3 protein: CASSFDRGYGYTF. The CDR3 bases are TGTGCCAGCAGTTTTGACAGAGGCTATGGCTACACCTTC.

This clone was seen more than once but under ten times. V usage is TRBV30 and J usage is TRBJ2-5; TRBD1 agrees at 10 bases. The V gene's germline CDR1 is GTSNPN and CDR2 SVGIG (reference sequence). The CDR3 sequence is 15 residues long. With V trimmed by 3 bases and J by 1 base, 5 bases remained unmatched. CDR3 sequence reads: CAWSVGQGLQETQYF. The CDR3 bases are TGTGCCTGGAGCGTGGGACAGGGGCTCCAAGAGACCCAGTACTTC.

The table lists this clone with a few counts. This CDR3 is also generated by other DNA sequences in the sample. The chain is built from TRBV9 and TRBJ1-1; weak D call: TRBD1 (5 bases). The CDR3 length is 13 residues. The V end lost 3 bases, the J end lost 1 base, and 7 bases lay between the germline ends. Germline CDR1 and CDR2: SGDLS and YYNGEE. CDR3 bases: TGTGCCAGCAGCGCCACAGGGAACACTGAAGCTTTCTTT. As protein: CASSATGNTEAFF.

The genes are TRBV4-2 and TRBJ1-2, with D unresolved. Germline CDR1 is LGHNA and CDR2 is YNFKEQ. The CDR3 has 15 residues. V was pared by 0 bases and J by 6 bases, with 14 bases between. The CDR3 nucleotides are TGTGCCAGCAGCCAAGATTGGGCAGCCGGCCATGGCTACACCTTC. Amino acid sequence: CASSQDWAAGHGYTF.

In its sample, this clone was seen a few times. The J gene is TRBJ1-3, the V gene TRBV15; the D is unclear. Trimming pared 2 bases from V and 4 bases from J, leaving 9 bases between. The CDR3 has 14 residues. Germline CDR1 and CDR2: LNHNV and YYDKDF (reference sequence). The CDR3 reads CATSRPAGGNTIYF. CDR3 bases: TGTGCCACCAGCAGACCCGCGGGAGGAAACACCATATATTTT.

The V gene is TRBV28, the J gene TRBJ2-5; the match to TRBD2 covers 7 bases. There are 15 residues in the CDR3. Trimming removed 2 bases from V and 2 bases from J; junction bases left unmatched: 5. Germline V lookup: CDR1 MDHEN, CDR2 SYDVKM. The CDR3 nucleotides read TGTGCCAGCAGTTTAGGGTCTAGCGGTCAAGAGACCCAGTACTTC. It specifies CASSLGSSGQETQYF. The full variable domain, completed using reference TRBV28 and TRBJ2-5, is DVKVTQSSRYLVKRTGEKVFLECVQDMDHENMFWYRQDPGLGLRLIYFSYDVKMKEKGDIPEGYSVSREKKERFSLILESASTNQTSMYLCASSLGSSGQETQYFGPGTRLLVL.

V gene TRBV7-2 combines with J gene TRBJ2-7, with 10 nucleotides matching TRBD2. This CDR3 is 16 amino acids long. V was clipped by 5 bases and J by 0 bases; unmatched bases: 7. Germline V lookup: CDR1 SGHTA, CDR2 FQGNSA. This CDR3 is CASSKRTSGSSYEQYF. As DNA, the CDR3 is TGTGCCAGCAGCAAACGGACTAGCGGCAGCTCCTACGAGCAGTACTTC.